One and the same sample provided the 17 T cell receptor beta chains below, sequenced in a study of blood T cell repertoires in COVID-19. Measured with immunoSEQ multiplex PCR; TCRdb has only the in-frame clones, and not every one. Among approximately 280,000 clones listed, roughly 85% were seen once. Specimen: PBMCs or T cells enriched from blood (not recorded which). The source is a woman in her fifties or sixties who had recovered from COVID-19.

The gene calls are TRBV10-2 and TRBJ1-5; D gene uncertain. V was clipped by 2 bases and J by 4 bases, with 3 bases between them. Germline assignment: CDR1 WSHSY and CDR2 SAAADI. The length of the CDR3 is 12 residues. CDR3 loop: CASSEANQPQHF. CDR3 DNA: TGCGCCAGCAGTGAGGCGAATCAGCCCCAGCATTTT.

This chain joins TRBV29-1 and TRBJ1-1, with 7 bases identical to TRBD1. Germline-derived CDR1 and CDR2 are SQVTM and ANQGSEA. This CDR3 is 11 amino acids long. After removal of 4 bases from V and 8 bases from J, the junction contained 4 bases not matched to a gene. CDR3 region: CSVGTGVEAFF. The DNA of the CDR3 is TGCAGCGTTGGAACAGGGGTGGAAGCTTTCTTT.

This chain joins TRBV19 and TRBJ2-6, with D uncertain. Germline V CDR1 and CDR2: LNHDA, SQIVND (reference sequence). The CDR3 is made up of 16 amino acids. Between the trimmed V and J ends, which lost 1 base and 0 bases, there was a span of 7 bases. The CDR3 sequence is CASSIGRSSGANVLTF. The CDR3 region has the DNA TGTGCCAGTAGTATAGGGAGAAGCTCTGGGGCCAACGTCCTGACTTTC.

The chain employs TRBV25-1 and TRBJ1-2, with TRBD1 as a possible D gene (6 bases). Germline V gene sequence: CDR1 MGHDK, CDR2 SYGVNS. The CDR3 is 14 residues long. Trimming pared 4 bases from V and 4 bases from J, leaving 13 bases between. The CDR3 DNA reads as TGTGCCAGCAGTGCCCCTGACAGGATCTATGGCTACACCTTC. It is translated as CASSAPDRIYGYTF.

The chain recombines TRBV4-1 with TRBJ1-2; possibly TRBD1 for D (6 bases). Trimming took 0 bases from V and 8 from J, leaving 16 bases between them. The V gene's germline CDR1 is MGHRA and CDR2 YSYEKL. The CDR3 consists of 15 residues. The DNA of the CDR3 is TGCGCCAGCAGCCAAGAAAGGGGGAGCGCGTCGGGCTACACCTTC. This sequence encodes CASSQERGSASGYTF.

J is TRBJ2-1 and V is TRBV5-4, with 11 positions matching TRBD1. The ends lost 3 bases at V and 4 bases at J; junction bases unmatched: 9. This CDR3 is 17 amino acids long. Germline values: CDR1 SGHNT, CDR2 YYREEE (reference sequence). In DNA, the CDR3 is TGTGCCAGCAGCTCAAAACGGGGACAGGGGGTTTACAATGAGCAGTTCTTC. It translates to CASSSKRGQGVYNEQFF.

The chain has TRBV18 and TRBJ2-5; no firm D call. Per the germline V gene, CDR1 is KGHSH and CDR2 is LQKENI. V was clipped by 2 bases and J by 1 base, with 11 bases between them. The CDR3 contains 15 residues. Here the CDR3 DNA reads TGTGCCAGCTCACCAGTTCGCAGTTCCCAAGAGACCCAGTACTTC. Amino acid sequence: CASSPVRSSQETQYF. The full variable domain, in which reference TRBV18 and TRBJ2-5 provide the parts outside the CDR3, is NAGVMQNPRHLVRRRGQEARLRCSPMKGHSHVYWYRQLPEEGLKFMVYLQKENIIDESGMPKERFSAEFPKEGPSILRIQQVVRGDSAAYFCASSPVRSSQETQYFGPGTRLLVL.

The CDR3 loop reads CASSYNRGSTEAFF. CDR3 nucleotides: TGCGCCAGCAGCTACAATCGGGGGAGCACTGAAGCTTTCTTT. The V gene is TRBV5-1, the J gene TRBJ1-1, with D perhaps TRBD1 (5 bases). Germline CDR1 and CDR2: SGHRS and YFSETQ. The CDR3 consists of 14 residues. The V gene lost 3 bases and the J gene lost 4 bases, with 13 bases spanning the gap.

The V call is TRBV5-5, the J call TRBJ1-1; no reliable D call. This CDR3 spans 14 amino acids. V lost 1 base and J lost 1, with 8 bases in between. CDR1 is SGHKS and CDR2 is YYEKEE in the germline V gene (reference sequence). DNA for the CDR3: TGTGCCAGCAGCTTGAGTCCAGGGAACACTGAAGCTTTCTTT. Amino acids: CASSLSPGNTEAFF.

The chain couples TRBV29-1 to TRBJ2-5; 11 bases are a match to TRBD2. From germline, CDR1 is SQVTM and CDR2 ANQGSEA. This CDR3 has 15 amino acids. V dropped 6 bases and J dropped 1; count of bases not matched to a gene: 7. The CDR3 nucleotides are TGCAGCGTAATAACTAGCGGGGGATTCCAAGAGACCCAGTACTTC. Protein: CSVITSGGFQETQYF.

V gene TRBV30 combines with J gene TRBJ1-6; a possible D gene is TRBD1 (6 bases). This CDR3 has 13 amino acids. The V gene's germline CDR1 is GTSNPN and CDR2 SVGIG (reference sequence). V lost 3 bases and J lost 9, with 12 bases in between. This CDR3 is CAWSGTRASPLHF. Here the CDR3 DNA reads TGTGCCTGGAGCGGGACAAGGGCTTCACCCCTCCACTTT.

This sequence joins TRBV6-5 and TRBJ1-1; no clear D gene. Germline V gene data show CDR1 as MNHEY and CDR2 as SVGAGI. The CDR3 has 14 residues. With 2 bases removed from V and 0 bases from J, the gap between germline ends came to 7 bases. The CDR3 spells CASSYGSLNTEAFF. The CDR3 region has the DNA TGTGCCAGCAGTTACGGCTCCCTGAACACTGAAGCTTTCTTT.

The chain couples TRBV5-1 to TRBJ2-1; 7 bases agree with TRBD1. This CDR3 region has 14 residues. Germline CDR1 and CDR2: SGHRS and YFSETQ. J lost 1 base, V lost 4 bases, and 2 bases had no gene match. CDR3 protein: CASSPTGSYNEQFF. The CDR3 bases are TGCGCCAGCAGCCCGACAGGGTCCTACAATGAGCAGTTCTTC.

The rearrangement joins TRBV7-2 to TRBJ2-5; 14 bases match TRBD2. Germline-derived CDR1 and CDR2 are SGHTA and FQGNSA. Trimming took 3 bases from V and 4 from J; bases not matched to a gene: 1. The CDR3 covers 15 residues. The CDR3 DNA reads as TGTGCCAGCAGCTTCGGACTAGCGGGAGGAGAGACCCAGTACTTC. This gives the protein CASSFGLAGGETQYF.

V usage is TRBV9 and J usage is TRBJ1-4, with no clear D. The germline V and J ends were trimmed by 0 bases and 8 bases, with 8 bases remaining between them. The CDR3 extends over 13 amino acids. Germline CDR1 reads SGDLS; CDR2 reads YYNGEE. CDR3 sequence (DNA): TGTGCCAGCAGCGTAGGAGCGGAAGAAAAACTGTTTTTT. This encodes CASSVGAEEKLFF.

The chain links TRBV5-8 to TRBJ1-5; 9 bases agree with TRBD1. CDR1 and CDR2 (germline): SGHTS, YDEGEE. Unmatched junction bases numbered 3, after V lost 4 bases and J lost 1 base. The CDR3 extends over 15 amino acids. As DNA, the CDR3 is TGTGCCAGCAGCCGGACAGGGGCCAGCAATCAGCCCCAGCATTTT. Amino acids: CASSRTGASNQPQHF.

This chain uses TRBV5-4 with TRBJ2-3; 12 bases match TRBD2. With V trimmed by 5 bases and J by 5 bases, 9 bases remained unmatched. Germline lookup yields CDR1 SGHNT and CDR2 YYREEE (reference sequence). The CDR3 has 16 residues. The CDR3 here is CASSLLAGGPGDTQYF. The CDR3 DNA reads as TGTGCCAGCAGTTTGCTAGCGGGGGGGCCTGGAGATACGCAGTATTTT.